These T cell receptor beta chains were read from a single sample in a study of T cells after yellow fever vaccination. TCRdb re-analysed the 5' RACE reads in MiXCR, keeping a single row per CDR3 protein. The table lists 250,000 to 350,000 distinct CDR3 sequences, approximately 4.3% of them singletons. The material was PBMCs, obtained 15 days after the yellow fever booster vaccination. These receptors all stem from a man between 18 and 35 years old who received the YFV17D yellow fever vaccine. Each CDR3 is given with its conserved first and last residue. Fields, in order: CDR3 protein, V gene, D gene, clone size. D genes are given only for firm matches. Size tells how often a clone was seen (once, few, many) or the class of an expanded clone, and some rows leave it out.

cdr3_aa: CSVEVHEGGGGGYTF
v_call: TRBV29-1
d_call: NA
clone_size: many

cdr3_aa: CAISYAGGSYEQYF
v_call: TRBV10-3
d_call: NA
clone_size: NA

cdr3_aa: CASTREGRAYEQYF
v_call: TRBV12-3/TRBV12-4
d_call: NA
clone_size: many

cdr3_aa: CASSLRTWGDSPLHF
v_call: TRBV5-5
d_call: NA
clone_size: many

cdr3_aa: CASSFATEAFF
v_call: TRBV12-1
d_call: NA
clone_size: many

cdr3_aa: CASSFWEANYGYTF
v_call: TRBV12-3/TRBV12-4
d_call: NA
clone_size: NA

cdr3_aa: CASSQGGRRGASYNEQFF
v_call: TRBV4-1
d_call: NA
clone_size: many

cdr3_aa: CASSPGTTETQYF
v_call: TRBV9
d_call: NA
clone_size: many

cdr3_aa: CASSQMSGAGETQYF
v_call: TRBV4-3
d_call: NA
clone_size: NA

cdr3_aa: CSASDWTGGSGNTIYF
v_call: TRBV20-1
d_call: TRBD1
clone_size: NA

cdr3_aa: CASSHAGQGWNEQFF
v_call: TRBV7-9
d_call: TRBD1
clone_size: many

cdr3_aa: CASSRDRKTEAFF
v_call: TRBV7-2
d_call: TRBD1
clone_size: NA

cdr3_aa: CASSPTEAKNIQYF
v_call: TRBV12-3/TRBV12-4
d_call: NA
clone_size: NA

cdr3_aa: CASSPGTGPLDTQYF
v_call: TRBV5-1
d_call: TRBD1
clone_size: NA

cdr3_aa: CASSQDVAGGARGETQYF
v_call: TRBV4-2
d_call: TRBD1
clone_size: many

cdr3_aa: CASSPRQGLDTEAFF
v_call: TRBV9
d_call: TRBD1
clone_size: many

cdr3_aa: CASSLRLSSYNEQFF
v_call: TRBV7-6
d_call: NA
clone_size: few

cdr3_aa: CASSSRGIGANVLTF
v_call: TRBV4-2
d_call: TRBD1
clone_size: few

cdr3_aa: CASSETGKETQYF
v_call: TRBV28
d_call: NA
clone_size: NA

cdr3_aa: CASSLNSPQETQYF
v_call: TRBV12-3/TRBV12-4
d_call: NA
clone_size: few

cdr3_aa: CASSLDKTSTDTQYF
v_call: TRBV5-1
d_call: NA
clone_size: many

cdr3_aa: CASSYLGLGTQYF
v_call: TRBV4-1
d_call: NA
clone_size: few

cdr3_aa: CASSLATKAGEDTDTQYF
v_call: TRBV7-2
d_call: TRBD2
clone_size: NA

cdr3_aa: CASSEVRSGANSPLHF
v_call: TRBV6-1
d_call: NA
clone_size: many

cdr3_aa: CSARDRQRNQPQHF
v_call: TRBV20-1
d_call: NA
clone_size: many

cdr3_aa: CASSLTGAGYNEQFF
v_call: TRBV16
d_call: NA
clone_size: NA

cdr3_aa: CASSQWGGGQETQYF
v_call: TRBV2
d_call: TRBD2
clone_size: few

cdr3_aa: CAISEKGRSEQYF
v_call: TRBV10-3
d_call: NA
clone_size: many